This is a list of T cell receptor beta chains from one sample in a study of cytomegalovirus exposure and HLA in healthy donors. Profiled with immunoSEQ multiplex PCR; TCRdb holds only in-frame clones, not every one. The repertoire holds about 130,000 clones, approximately 84% seen once, with 2.7% in the top ten. Material: PBMCs. The receptors shown here come from a boy younger than 10 in good health and CMV-seronegative. The CDR3 runs from the conserved cysteine through the conserved F or W. Fields, in order: D gene, V gene, J gene, clone size, CDR3 DNA, CDR3 protein. The D gene is left open where the match is weak. Size is stated for part of the rows, as once, few or many counts, or as a class when the clone is expanded.

>TRBD2|TRBV6-4|TRBJ2-5|once
TGTGCCAGCTCAAGACTAGCGGGGGAGCAAGAGACCCAGTACTTC
CASSRLAGEQETQYF
>.|TRBV5-1|TRBJ2-1|.
TGCGCCAGCAGCTTCCTCGGGGGCAATGAGCAGTTCTTC
CASSFLGGNEQFF
>TRBD1|TRBV6-5|TRBJ1-1|once
TGTGCCAGCACCCGACAGGGGGAATCATCTGAAGCTTTCTTT
CASTRQGESSEAFF
>TRBD1|TRBV9|TRBJ2-1|.
TGTGCCAGCAGCGTCCGGGGGCAGGACAGGGGTAGCAATGAGCAGTTCTTC
CASSVRGQDRGSNEQFF
>TRBD2|TRBV7-2|TRBJ2-3|.
TGTGCCAGCAGCCTGTGGGGTGGCGGGGGGGAAGATACGCAGTATTTT
CASSLWGGGGEDTQYF
>TRBD1|TRBV6-5|TRBJ2-3|.
TGTGCCAGCAGTTACTCGACAGGGGGCGCAGATACGCAGTATTTT
CASSYSTGGADTQYF
>.|TRBV18|TRBJ1-1|few
TGTGCCAGCTCTTCAATCGATCCGGGACTTCTGAACACTGAAGCTTTCTTT
CASSSIDPGLLNTEAFF
>.|TRBV4-3|TRBJ2-6|.
TGCGCCAGCAGCCAAGATTCGGGAGCTGGGGCCAACGTCCTGACTTTC
CASSQDSGAGANVLTF
>.|TRBV4-3|TRBJ2-1|.
TGCGCCAGCAGCCAACTAAGCGGCGTCGGCAATGAGCAGTTCTTC
CASSQLSGVGNEQFF
>.|TRBV6-5|TRBJ2-1|.
TGTGCCAGCAGTTCGTGGACTTACAATGAGCAGTTCTTC
CASSSWTYNEQFF
>TRBD2|TRBV6-5|TRBJ2-1|few
TGTGCCAGCAGACCCGGGACTAGCTCCAATGAGCAGTTCTTC
CASRPGTSSNEQFF
>.|TRBV6-5|TRBJ2-1|.
TGTGCCAGCAGCGAGGACCCGGAGGCTGAGCAGTTCTTC
CASSEDPEAEQFF
>.|TRBV25-1|TRBJ2-5|.
TGTGCCAGCAGTGAATATGGGGGGTACCAAGAGACCCAGTACTTC
CASSEYGGYQETQYF
>TRBD1|TRBV9|TRBJ1-1|.
TGTGCCAGCAGCGGTGGACAGGGTTTGGGGAAAGCTTTCTTT
CASSGGQGLGKAFF
>TRBD2|TRBV6-1|TRBJ2-1|.
TGTGCCAGCAGTGAGGAAGCGGGGGGCTCCTACAATGAGCAGTTCTTC
CASSEEAGGSYNEQFF
>TRBD2|TRBV7-2|TRBJ2-3|.
TGTGCCAGCAGCATACGGGAGGGAGATACGCAGTATTTT
CASSIREGDTQYF
>.|TRBV19|TRBJ2-2|.
TGTGCCAGTAGTATTAAGAACACCGGGGAGCTGTTTTTT
CASSIKNTGELFF
>TRBD1|TRBV18|TRBJ2-7|few
TGTGCCAGCTCACCCGGACAGGGTCTAGGTTACGAGCAGTACTTC
CASSPGQGLGYEQYF
>TRBD1|TRBV19|TRBJ1-5|.
TGTGCCAGTAGTGGGGGTTTAGGGACAGGGGCTAGGAGCAATCAGCCCCAGCATTTT
CASSGGLGTGARSNQPQHF
>.|TRBV30|TRBJ1-1|.
TGTGCCTGGACCCCTGGACTTTCGAACACTGAAGCTTTCTTT
CAWTPGLSNTEAFF
>TRBD2|TRBV9|TRBJ2-1|.
TGTGCCAGCAGCGAGAGGATCGGCGGCGGGGGGACTTACAATGAGCAGTTCTTC
CASSERIGGGGTYNEQFF
>TRBD2|TRBV6-4|TRBJ2-1|.
TGTGCCAGCAGTGAAGCGGGAGGCTCCTACAATGAGCAGTTCTTC
CASSEAGGSYNEQFF
>.|TRBV6-1|TRBJ1-1|.
TGTGCCACCCGGCGGGAAGGGATGAACACTGAAGCTTTCTTT
CATRREGMNTEAFF
>TRBD2|TRBV15|TRBJ2-1|.
TGTGCCACCAGAGTGGGGCTAGCGGATTACTACAATGAGCAGTTCTTC
CATRVGLADYYNEQFF
>TRBD2|TRBV4-1|TRBJ2-5|.
TGCGCCAGCAGCCATCCCGGACTGCGAGCGGGAGCCGGGCAAGAGACCCAGTACTTC
CASSHPGLRAGAGQETQYF
>TRBD1|TRBV27|TRBJ1-1|.
TGTGCCAGCAGGGATTGGACAGGGGGCAAAGCTTTCTTT
CASRDWTGGKAFF
>TRBD1|TRBV7-2|TRBJ1-5|.
TGTGCCAGTCAAATAGGGGGCGGTCAGCCCCAGCATTTT
CASQIGGGQPQHF
>TRBD1|TRBV5-6|TRBJ2-2|.
TGTGCCAGCAGCTGGGACAGGGGTAAAGGGGAGCTGTTTTTT
CASSWDRGKGELFF
>.|TRBV5-5|TRBJ1-1|.
TGTGCCAGCAGCTTGTTGGGAGGGGCTCAGAACACTGAAGCCTTCTTT
CASSLLGGAQNTEAFF
>.|TRBV12-2|TRBJ1-2|.
TGTGCAAGTCGCCTCAGCCAGGGACAGGGAATCCATGGCTACACCTTC
CASRLSQGQGIHGYTF
>TRBD2|TRBV6-6|TRBJ2-1|.
TGTGCCAGCAGTTACGCGGGGGGGAATAATGAGCAGTTCTTC
CASSYAGGNNEQFF
>TRBD1|TRBV5-5|TRBJ1-1|.
TGTGCCAGCAGCTTAGGGACAGGGGGCCCTTACTTTGAAGCTTTCTTT
CASSLGTGGPYFEAFF
>.|TRBV10-1|TRBJ1-4|few
TGCGCCAGCAGCGACAGGTCTGAAAAACTGTTTTTT
CASSDRSEKLFF